A single sample gave rise to the 18 T cell receptor beta chains below, sequenced in a study of T-cell memory formation after mild COVID-19. TCRdb independently ran MiXCR on the 5' RACE reads; one entry per CDR3 protein. Among about 13,000 distinct CDR3 sequences, about a sixth were seen once, and the ten largest hold around three fifths. Sequenced sample: PBMCs or a T cell subset sorted from them (not recorded which). These receptors were collected from a man aged 18 to 35 who had mild COVID-19 (a few samples of this study predate the infection). Cell type and time point are not known.

This clonotype was detected a few times. The J gene is TRBJ2-2, the V gene TRBV7-2, with D possibly matching TRBD2 (6 bases). Trimming pared 2 bases from V and 4 bases from J, leaving 14 bases between. The CDR3 runs 16 residues. Per germline, CDR1 SGHTA and CDR2 FQGNSA. CDR3 loop: CASSLFGGTPTGELFF. CDR3 in DNA: TGTGCCAGCAGCTTATTTGGGGGGACTCCCACCGGGGAGCTGTTTTTT.

The table lists this clonotype with many counts. The V and J genes are TRBV27 and TRBJ2-7; D might be TRBD1 (6 bases). CDR3 length: 15 amino acids. Trimming pared 2 bases from V and 0 bases from J, leaving 11 bases between. Germline CDR1 reads MNHEY; CDR2 reads SMNVEV (reference sequence). The CDR3 spells CASSLGDTHSYEQYF. In nucleotides, the CDR3 is TGTGCCAGCAGTTTAGGGGACACGCACTCCTACGAGCAGTACTTC.

The table lists this clonotype with a few counts. The chain joins TRBV6-5 to TRBJ2-2, with a weak D call TRBD2 (6 bases). Germline V gene lookup returns CDR1 MNHEY and CDR2 SVGAGI. V lost 11 bases and J 1 base, leaving 11 bases between the germline ends. The CDR3 is 13 amino acids. In DNA, the CDR3 is TGTGCCGGTAAAGCGGGGAACACCGGGGAGCTGTTTTTT. As protein: CAGKAGNTGELFF.

In its sample, this clonotype was seen many times. The rearrangement links TRBV15 to TRBJ1-1; D is undetermined. Trimming took off 3 bases at V and 3 bases at J, with 14 bases between the two ends. The germline V gene has CDR1 LNHNV and CDR2 YYDKDF (reference sequence). The CDR3 spans 15 residues. The CDR3 loop is CATSSGLRRDTEAFF. CDR3 nucleotides: TGTGCCACCAGCAGCGGATTACGTCGTGACACTGAAGCTTTCTTT.

This clonotype appeared a few times. The chain has TRBV6-2 or TRBV6-3 and TRBJ2-5; D gene unclear. The CDR3 sequence is 16 residues long. V was clipped by 5 bases and J by 5 bases, with 21 bases between them. Germline V gene sequence: CDR1 MNHEY, CDR2 SVGEGT. The CDR3 loop is CASSTKRTPAWETQYF. In DNA, the CDR3 is TGTGCCAGCAGTACCAAACGGACCCCCGCATGGGAGACCCAGTACTTC.

CDR3 sequence (DNA): TGCGCCAGCAGCACGGACAGGGTTGAGACTGAAGCTTTCTTT. Translating gives CASSTDRVETEAFF. The V call is TRBV5-1, the J call TRBJ1-1, with TRBD1 identical over 8 bases. Germline CDR1 reads SGHRS; CDR2 reads YFSETQ. The CDR3 is 14 residues long. V shed 4 bases, J shed 5 bases, and the junction held 7 bases outside the gene matches.

This clonotype was seen ten or more times. J is TRBJ2-1 and V is TRBV5-1; TRBD2 might be the D (6 bases). V gave up 4 bases and J gave up 4 bases, with 15 bases separating them. CDR3 length: 15 amino acids. CDR1 and CDR2 from the germline V gene are SGHRS and YFSETQ. Written as DNA, the CDR3 is TGCGCCAGCAGCAATACCGGGACTCGATACAATGAGCAGTTCTTC. This translates into CASSNTGTRYNEQFF.

This clonotype was observed at least ten times. The chain employs TRBV6-5 and TRBJ1-1; D not resolved. This CDR3 comprises 13 residues. Trimming stripped 5 bases from V and 1 base from J, with 8 bases between. From germline, CDR1 is MNHEY and CDR2 SVGAGI. CDR3 nucleotides: TGTGCCAGCAGTACATTACCGAACACTGAAGCTTTCTTT. Translating gives CASSTLPNTEAFF.

This clonotype has a count of ten or more. The chain has TRBV6-5 and TRBJ2-7; TRBD1 aligns across 7 bases. CDR3 length: 17 residues. The germline V gene encodes CDR1 MNHEY and CDR2 SVGAGI. J gave up 1 base and V 2 bases, and 11 bases lay outside the gene matches. CDR3 nucleotide sequence: TGTGCCAGCAGTTACGGTTTCAGGGCAGGGGGATCCTACGAGCAGTACTTC. Amino acid sequence: CASSYGFRAGGSYEQYF.

This clonotype occurred many times. The chain couples TRBV6-5 to TRBJ2-3; no clear D. The CDR3 runs to 15 residues. Germline V gene sequence: CDR1 MNHEY, CDR2 SVGAGI. V lost 7 bases to trimming and J lost 3 bases, with 17 bases between them. The CDR3 reads CASTFGLGETDTQYF. The CDR3 DNA is TGTGCCAGCACCTTCGGGCTAGGAGAGACAGATACGCAGTATTTT.

Ten or more counts support this clonotype. The gene calls are TRBV4-1 and TRBJ2-3; 11 bases are shared with TRBD2. Looked up from germline, CDR1 is MGHRA and CDR2 is YSYEKL. The length of the CDR3 is 18 residues. V was clipped by 2 bases and J by 0 bases; unmatched bases: 7. The CDR3 spells CASSQPFLAGGSTDTQYF. The CDR3 coding sequence is TGCGCCAGCAGCCAACCGTTTCTAGCGGGGGGAAGCACAGATACGCAGTATTTT.

The table lists this clonotype with a few counts. The chain combines TRBV6-5 with TRBJ2-1, with 7 bases matching TRBD1. The CDR3 consists of 14 residues. CDR1 and CDR2 (germline): MNHEY, SVGAGI. The V segment lost 0 bases and the J segment 8 bases; nucleotides outside the gene matches: 4. CDR3 coding DNA: TGTGCCAGCAGTTACTCGAGGGGGCTTGATGAGCAGTTCTTC. This codes for CASSYSRGLDEQFF.

This clonotype was seen repeatedly, ten times or more. The chain recombines TRBV7-3 with TRBJ2-5; 7 nucleotides line up with TRBD1. Germline V CDR1 and CDR2: SGHTA, FQGTGA. V trimming: 5 bases; J trimming: 4 bases; junction bases outside the gene matches: 7. There are 14 residues in the CDR3. Here the CDR3 DNA reads TGTGCCAGCAGCCGTACAGGGGCCGTAGAGACCCAGTACTTC. It encodes CASSRTGAVETQYF.

The table lists this clonotype with a few counts. This chain connects TRBV6-2 or TRBV6-3 to TRBJ1-1, with 9 bases matching TRBD1. Germline CDR1 and CDR2: MNHEY and SVGEGT. Trimming took 9 bases from V and 4 from J; bases not matched to a gene: 9. CDR3 length: 14 amino acids. CDR3 in amino acids: CASSNTGQGTEAFF. The CDR3 nucleotides read TGTGCCAGTAGCAACACGGGACAGGGCACTGAAGCTTTCTTT.

This clonotype was seen repeatedly, ten times or more. The chain recombines TRBV3-1 with TRBJ2-6, with unresolved D. Germline loops: CDR1 LGHDT, CDR2 YNNKEL (reference sequence). V was shortened by 7 bases and J by 0 bases, with 16 bases between the two germline ends. This CDR3 region has 17 residues. The CDR3 loop is CASTRARISSGANVLTF. The CDR3 DNA sequence: TGTGCCAGCACCCGTGCCAGGATCAGCTCTGGGGCCAACGTCCTGACTTTC.

CDR3 sequence reads: CASSPIVGTDTQYF. As DNA, the CDR3 is TGTGCCAGCAGCCCTATAGTGGGGACAGATACGCAGTATTTT. The chain uses TRBV7-2 and TRBJ2-3; D unclear. CDR1 and CDR2 from the germline V gene are SGHTA and FQGNSA. CDR3 length: 14 residues. V was shortened by 5 bases and J by 3 bases, with 12 bases between the two germline ends.

This clonotype has at least ten counts. V and J are TRBV4-3 and TRBJ2-1; D unresolved. Trimming took 1 base from V and 7 from J, leaving 8 bases between them. The CDR3 is 13 residues long. CDR1 LGHNA and CDR2 YSLEER come from the germline V gene. CDR3 in amino acids: CASSQVPENEQFF. CDR3 nucleotides: TGCGCCAGCAGCCAAGTCCCCGAGAATGAGCAGTTCTTC.

This clonotype was observed many times. The chain is built from TRBV4-3 and TRBJ2-1, with D unclear. The length of the CDR3 is 15 residues. The V end lost 2 bases, the J end lost 9 bases, and 17 bases lay between the germline ends. Germline V gene data show CDR1 as LGHNA and CDR2 as YSLEER. The CDR3 bases are TGCGCCAGCAGCCAACTGGGCTACTCCAATTCTGAGCAGTTCTTC. Its protein product is CASSQLGYSNSEQFF.